One and the same sample provided the 21 T cell receptor beta chains below, sequenced in a study of blood T cell repertoires in COVID-19. TCRdb's copy holds only in-frame clones and misses some; the assay was immunoSEQ multiplex PCR. The table shows roughly 290,000 clones, with around 90% occurring only once. The sequenced sample consisted of peripheral blood. The receptors were gathered from a woman in her twenties or thirties with COVID-19, enrolled during active disease.

The rearrangement uses TRBV30 and TRBJ2-7; TRBD1 aligns across 9 bases. The trim removed 3 bases at V and 3 bases at J, leaving 3 bases unmatched. This CDR3 spans 13 amino acids. Germline lookup yields CDR1 GTSNPN and CDR2 SVGIG (reference sequence). The CDR3 region is CAWRTGGYYEQYF. CDR3 sequence (DNA): TGTGCCTGGAGAACAGGGGGCTACTACGAGCAGTACTTC.

The chain has TRBV11-3 and TRBJ2-7, with D perhaps matching TRBD2 (6 bases). V gave up 1 base and J gave up 6 bases, with 16 bases separating them. Germline CDR1 reads SGHNT; CDR2 reads YENEEA. This CDR3 comprises 15 residues. CDR3 DNA: TGTGCCAGCAGCTTAGGGGGAGGAGGTGCGACCGAGCAGTACTTC. This gives the protein CASSLGGGGATEQYF.

This clone was picked up a small number of times. The chain combines TRBV28 with TRBJ2-7; TRBD1 agrees at 11 bases. V shed 5 bases, J shed 3 bases, and the junction held 12 bases outside the gene matches. This CDR3 spans 17 amino acids. Per germline, CDR1 MDHEN and CDR2 SYDVKM. The CDR3 loop is CASSQLYFGTGGYEQYF. The CDR3 DNA follows: TGTGCCAGCAGTCAGTTGTACTTCGGGACAGGGGGCTACGAGCAGTACTTC. Full variable domain (rest looked up from reference TRBV28 and TRBJ2-7): DVKVTQSSRYLVKRTGEKVFLECVQDMDHENMFWYRQDPGLGLRLIYFSYDVKMKEKGDIPEGYSVSREKKERFSLILESASTNQTSMYLCASSQLYFGTGGYEQYFGPGTRLTVT.

The V call is TRBV12-5, the J call TRBJ2-2; the match to TRBD1 covers 7 bases. Unmatched junction bases numbered 8, after V lost 4 bases and J lost 6 bases. This CDR3 has 15 residues. Germline values: CDR1 LGHNT, CDR2 FRNRAP. CDR3 loop: CASGSATGRAGELFF. The CDR3 bases are TGTGCTAGTGGTTCCGCGACAGGGAGAGCCGGGGAGCTGTTTTTT.

This chain uses TRBV7-4 with TRBJ1-4, with 9 bases lining up with TRBD1. The CDR3 loop spans 15 amino acids. The V gene end was trimmed by 5 bases and the J gene end by 6 bases; junction bases not matched to a gene: 7. In germline, CDR1 is SGHVT, CDR2 SQSDAQ. CDR3 protein: CASSRIGTGHEKLFF. CDR3 nucleotide sequence: TGTGCCAGCAGCCGGATAGGGACAGGGCATGAAAAACTGTTTTTT. The variable domain in full, completed from reference TRBV7-4 and TRBJ1-4, reads GAGVSQSPRYKVAKRGRDVALRCDSISGHVTLYWYRQTLGQGSEVLTYSQSDAQRDKSGRPSGRFSAERPERSVSTLKIQRTEQGDSAVYLCASSRIGTGHEKLFFGSGTQLSVL.

This clone has only a few counts. J is TRBJ1-5 and V is TRBV25-1; D possibly corresponds to TRBD1 (5 bases). The CDR3 sequence is 12 residues long. The germline V gene encodes CDR1 MGHDK and CDR2 SYGVNS. V was pared by 4 bases and J by 7 bases, with 8 bases between. The CDR3 sequence is CASSVGAQPQHF. The CDR3 region has the DNA TGTGCCAGCAGTGTTGGGGCCCAGCCCCAGCATTTT. The whole variable domain, remainder taken from reference TRBV25-1 and TRBJ1-5, is EADIYQTPRYLVIGTGKKITLECSQTMGHDKMYWYQQDPGMELHLIHYSYGVNSTEKGDLSSESTVSRIRTEHFPLTLESARPSHTSQYLCASSVGAQPQHFGDGTRLSIL.

V gene TRBV3-1 (or the pseudogene TRBV3-2) combines with J gene TRBJ1-6; no definite D call. CDR1 and CDR2 (germline): LGHDT, YNNKEL (reference sequence). The CDR3 extends over 14 amino acids. Trimming took off 3 bases at V and 6 bases at J, with 9 bases between the two ends. The CDR3 DNA is TGTGCCAGCAGCCAGCGGCGTCCTAATTCACCCCTCCACTTT. It specifies CASSQRRPNSPLHF.

This sequence joins TRBV30 and TRBJ2-7; 9 bases map to TRBD1. The length of the CDR3 is 14 residues. CDR1 and CDR2 from the germline V gene are GTSNPN and SVGIG (reference sequence). Unmatched junction bases numbered 7, after V lost 2 bases and J lost 5 bases. This chain's CDR3 is CAWSSGQGINEQYF. DNA for the CDR3: TGTGCCTGGAGTAGCGGACAGGGGATAAACGAGCAGTACTTC.

V usage is TRBV10-3 and J usage is TRBJ2-5, with 10 bases that match TRBD1. The CDR3 is made up of 15 amino acids. Germline V CDR1 and CDR2: ENHRY, SYGVKD. The V and J ends lost 3 bases and 5 bases, in that order; junction bases with no gene match: 6. CDR3 sequence: CAISEQTGGRETQYF. The CDR3 region has the DNA TGTGCCATCAGTGAACAGACAGGGGGCCGGGAGACCCAGTACTTC.

V is TRBV6-5 and J is TRBJ1-3, with D unclear. Trimming stripped 5 bases from V and 3 bases from J, with 8 bases between. The germline V gene has CDR1 MNHEY and CDR2 SVGAGI. This CDR3 contains 13 residues. In nucleotides, the CDR3 is TGTGCCAGCAGTCGGGAGCTTGGAAACACCATATATTTT. Protein product: CASSRELGNTIYF.

The V call is TRBV9, the J call TRBJ2-2; no clear D. Germline CDR1 SGDLS, CDR2 YYNGEE. The ends were cut back, 3 bases at V and 3 bases at J, with 12 bases in the middle. The CDR3 has 15 amino acids. The CDR3 loop is CASSETGVYTGELFF. The CDR3, as DNA: TGTGCCAGCAGCGAGACTGGAGTGTACACCGGGGAGCTGTTTTTT.

The chain carries TRBV7-3 and TRBJ1-1; no firm D call. Germline CDR1 is SGHTA and CDR2 is FQGTGA. The V end lost 5 bases, the J end lost 4 bases, and 11 bases lay between the germline ends. This CDR3 region has 13 residues. Written as DNA, the CDR3 is TGTGCCAGCAGCCCCTTACATCTCACTGAAGCTTTCTTT. It yields the protein CASSPLHLTEAFF. The whole variable domain, filled in from reference TRBV7-3 and TRBJ1-1, reads GAGVSQTPSNKVTEKGKYVELRCDPISGHTALYWYRQSLGQGPEFLIYFQGTGAADDSGLPNDRFFAVRPEGSVSTLKIQRTERGDSAVYLCASSPLHLTEAFFGQGTRLTVV.

The chain joins TRBV7-2 to TRBJ2-7; 10 nucleotides match TRBD1. Germline lookup yields CDR1 SGHTA and CDR2 FQGNSA. Trimming took 0 bases from V and 11 from J; bases not matched to a gene: 7. The CDR3 consists of 14 residues. The CDR3 DNA reads as TGTGCCAGCAGCTTAGCGGGGACAGGGGTCGGAAAGTACTTC. This codes for CASSLAGTGVGKYF.

This chain joins TRBV7-2 and TRBJ2-7, with 7 positions matching TRBD2. The CDR3 extends over 15 amino acids. The ends lost 1 base at V and 4 bases at J; junction bases unmatched: 7. CDR1 and CDR2 (germline): SGHTA, FQGNSA. CDR3 DNA: TGTGCCAGCAGCTTAGGGGCTAGCGGAGTGTACGAGCAGTACTTC. Its translation is CASSLGASGVYEQYF.

This sequence joins TRBV6-6 and TRBJ2-4; TRBD1 matches 8 bases. V gave up 5 bases and J gave up 4 bases; unmatched junction bases: 10. There are 16 residues in the CDR3. Per germline, CDR1 MNHNY and CDR2 SVGAGI (reference sequence). The CDR3 DNA is TGTGCCAGCAGTGGGCGGACAGGGACGGTGAAAAACATTCAGTACTTC. Protein sequence: CASSGRTGTVKNIQYF.

The V and J genes are TRBV6-5 and TRBJ1-1; D remains unclear. The CDR3 spans 13 residues. Germline loops: CDR1 MNHEY, CDR2 SVGAGI. Trimming took off 2 bases at V and 6 bases at J, with 10 bases between the two ends. CDR3 coding DNA: TGTGCCAGCAGTTACCCGGGGAGGGCTGAAGCTTTCTTT. It yields the protein CASSYPGRAEAFF.

The rearrangement joins TRBV28 to TRBJ1-6, with 7 bases identical to TRBD1. Germline-derived CDR1 and CDR2 are MDHEN and SYDVKM. CDR3 size: 15 residues. With 7 bases clipped from V and 4 bases from J, the junction kept 7 bases outside the gene matches. The CDR3 DNA sequence: TGTGCCAGCATGACTAACAGGGGTTATAATTCACCCCTCCACTTT. The encoded protein is CASMTNRGYNSPLHF. The entire variable domain, with the rest obtained from reference TRBV28 and TRBJ1-6, is as follows: DVKVTQSSRYLVKRTGEKVFLECVQDMDHENMFWYRQDPGLGLRLIYFSYDVKMKEKGDIPEGYSVSREKKERFSLILESASTNQTSMYLCASMTNRGYNSPLHFGNGTRLTVT.

The V call is TRBV7-2, the J call TRBJ2-1; 10 positions match TRBD2. V lost 4 bases and J lost 8; bases outside the gene matches: 8. The CDR3 is made up of 15 amino acids. Germline-derived CDR1 and CDR2 are SGHTA and FQGNSA. The CDR3 nucleotides read TGTGCCAGCAGCTCAAGCGGGAGGGCCGTTTATGAGCAGTTCTTC. Encoded protein: CASSSSGRAVYEQFF. The full variable domain, completed using reference TRBV7-2 and TRBJ2-1, is GAGVSQSPSNKVTEKGKDVELRCDPISGHTALYWYRQSLGQGLEFLIYFQGNSAPDKSGLPSDRFSAERTGGSVSTLTIQRTQQEDSAVYLCASSSSGRAVYEQFFGPGTRLTVL.

The V gene is TRBV27, the J gene TRBJ2-5, with 7 bases lining up with TRBD2. The CDR3 consists of 19 residues. CDR1 is MNHEY, CDR2 SMNVEV, per germline (reference sequence). The junction had 23 bases not matched to a gene; V was cut back by 5 bases and J by 5 bases. Here the CDR3 reads CASSQIPLLAAGVMETQYF. The DNA for the CDR3 is TGTGCCAGCAGTCAGATCCCCCTCCTGGCGGCGGGAGTAATGGAGACCCAGTACTTC.

The chain has TRBV7-8 and TRBJ2-7; D not certain. The ends were cut back, 5 bases at V and 1 base at J, with 9 bases in the middle. The CDR3 has 13 residues. Germline V gives CDR1 SGHVS, CDR2 FQNEAQ. The CDR3 spells CASSPHVSYEQYF. The CDR3 region has the DNA TGTGCCAGCAGCCCACACGTATCCTACGAGCAGTACTTC.

This chain connects TRBV6-2 or TRBV6-3 to TRBJ2-7; 7 positions match TRBD1. The J segment lost 2 bases and the V segment lost 6 bases, leaving 4 bases of the junction unmatched. The V gene's germline CDR1 is MNHEY and CDR2 SVGEGT. The CDR3 is 13 residues long. CDR3 residues: CASSGTATYEQYF. CDR3 in DNA: TGTGCCAGCAGCGGGACAGCTACCTACGAGCAGTACTTC.